This entry lists 3 T cell receptor beta chains sequenced from one sample in a study of cytomegalovirus exposure and HLA in healthy donors. The PCR used 60 Vbeta and 13 Jbeta primers. Using immunoSEQ multiplex PCR, the repertoire was profiled, and TCRdb retains in-frame clones only, with some absent. The sample includes 100,000 to 150,000 clones, 80% to 85% of them seen just once. Source material: PBMCs. Receptor source: a boy aged 5-17 years in good health and CMV-seronegative.

V usage is TRBV29-1 and J usage is TRBJ2-7, with unresolved D. Germline CDR1 reads SQVTM; CDR2 reads ANQGSEA. Trimming stripped 7 bases from V and 0 bases from J, with 10 bases between. The CDR3 sequence is 12 residues long. The CDR3 nucleotides read TGCAGCGCCGCAGTGGTCTCCTACGAGCAGTACTTC. As protein: CSAAVVSYEQYF.

This clone occurred once. The chain has TRBV11-3 and TRBJ2-5; 9 positions agree with TRBD1. Trimming at V came to 5 bases and at J to 5 bases, leaving 3 bases not matched to a gene. CDR1 and CDR2 from the germline V gene are SGHNT and YENEEA. CDR3 length: 13 amino acids. CDR3: CASSPTGGETQYF. CDR3 nucleotides: TGTGCCAGCAGCCCGACAGGGGGGGAGACCCAGTACTTC.

The chain joins TRBV7-2 to TRBJ2-1; D perhaps matches TRBD2 (6 bases). The germline CDR1 and CDR2 sequences are SGHTA and FQGNSA. With 4 bases removed from V and 7 bases from J, the gap between germline ends came to 11 bases. The CDR3 length is 13 residues. The CDR3 coding sequence is TGTGCCAGCAGCTCCCATGGACTAAATGAGCAGTTCTTC. This sequence encodes CASSSHGLNEQFF.